This T cell receptor beta chain was identified in a study of shared clonotypes between healthy human individuals. Study outcomes and limitations: Across subsets, estimated richness was generally greater for naive than for memory populations. Among a few donors, about 5% of naive CD4 clonotypes were found in common. The study sampled only blood, and tissue repertoires likely differ.

TCRdb keeps only in-frame clones here, not all; method: immunoSEQ multiplex PCR. The table shows nearly 2 million clones, with approximately 95% occurring only once. The count of this clone is one. Its antigen is not known. Naive CD8 cells, CD45RO-negative and positively selected for CCR7, excluded terminally differentiated effector memory CD45RA+ cells. Donors were healthy HIV-negative adults without recent acute infections or vaccinations. The sequenced sample was naive CD8+ T cells sorted from blood. The TCR comes from a man between 18 and 29 years old in good health.

Here the CDR3 DNA reads TGTGCCTGGAGTCAGGACCGAAACATTCAGTACTTC. This codes for CAWSQDRNIQYF. The rearrangement links TRBV30 to TRBJ2-4, with D unclear. This CDR3 is built from 12 residues. The V gene's germline CDR1 is GTSNPN and CDR2 SVGIG (reference sequence). The germline V and J ends were trimmed by 2 bases and 6 bases, with 8 bases remaining between them.